This T cell receptor beta chain was recovered during a study of T-cell memory formation after mild COVID-19. General study points: Nothing showed for sure that second-wave clones peaking on day 37 were SARS-CoV-2 specific.

J was trimmed by 5 bases and V by 4 bases; bases with no gene match: 12. The CDR3 sequence is 16 residues long. The germline V gene encodes CDR1 SGHNT and CDR2 YYREEE (reference sequence). One entry per CDR3 protein results from TCRdb running MiXCR on the 5' RACE reads. The data hold 130,000 to 150,000 distinct CDR3 sequences, with about a fifth observed a single time. Turning to this clonotype: The antigen remains unidentified.

This receptor was obtained from an adult woman who had mild COVID-19 (a few samples of this study predate the infection). Cell type and time point are not known. The rearrangement uses TRBV5-4 and TRBJ1-1, with 9 bases fitting TRBD1. The sequenced sample was PBMCs or a T cell subset sorted from them (not recorded which). The CDR3 DNA reads as TGTGCCAGCAGCCCGGAGCACAGGGGGCGGCGGACTGAAGCTTTCTTT. It codes for CASSPEHRGRRTEAFF.